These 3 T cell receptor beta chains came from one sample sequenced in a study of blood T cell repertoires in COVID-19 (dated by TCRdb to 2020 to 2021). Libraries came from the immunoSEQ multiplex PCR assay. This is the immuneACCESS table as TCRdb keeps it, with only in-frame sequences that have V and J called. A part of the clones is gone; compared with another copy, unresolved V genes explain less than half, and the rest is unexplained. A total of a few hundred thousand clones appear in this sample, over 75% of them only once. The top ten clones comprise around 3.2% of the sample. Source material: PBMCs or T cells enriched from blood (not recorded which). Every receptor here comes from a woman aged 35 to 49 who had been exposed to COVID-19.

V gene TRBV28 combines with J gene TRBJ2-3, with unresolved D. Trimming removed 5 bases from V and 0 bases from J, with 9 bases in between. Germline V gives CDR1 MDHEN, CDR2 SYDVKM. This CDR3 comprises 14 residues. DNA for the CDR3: TGTGCCAGCAGTGTACTAACTAGCACAGATACGCAGTATTTT. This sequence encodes CASSVLTSTDTQYF.

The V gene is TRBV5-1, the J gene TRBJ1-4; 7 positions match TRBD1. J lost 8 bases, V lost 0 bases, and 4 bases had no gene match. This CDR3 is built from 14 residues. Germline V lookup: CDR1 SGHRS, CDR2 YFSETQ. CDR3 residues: CASSLGDSREKLFF. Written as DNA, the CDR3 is TGCGCCAGCAGCTTGGGGGACAGTCGAGAAAAACTGTTTTTT.

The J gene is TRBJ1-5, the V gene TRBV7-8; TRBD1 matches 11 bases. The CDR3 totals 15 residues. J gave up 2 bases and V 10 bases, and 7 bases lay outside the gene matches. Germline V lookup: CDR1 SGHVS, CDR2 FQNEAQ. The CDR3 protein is CATTGQGDRNQPQHF. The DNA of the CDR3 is TGTGCCACCACGGGACAGGGGGACCGCAATCAGCCCCAGCATTTT.